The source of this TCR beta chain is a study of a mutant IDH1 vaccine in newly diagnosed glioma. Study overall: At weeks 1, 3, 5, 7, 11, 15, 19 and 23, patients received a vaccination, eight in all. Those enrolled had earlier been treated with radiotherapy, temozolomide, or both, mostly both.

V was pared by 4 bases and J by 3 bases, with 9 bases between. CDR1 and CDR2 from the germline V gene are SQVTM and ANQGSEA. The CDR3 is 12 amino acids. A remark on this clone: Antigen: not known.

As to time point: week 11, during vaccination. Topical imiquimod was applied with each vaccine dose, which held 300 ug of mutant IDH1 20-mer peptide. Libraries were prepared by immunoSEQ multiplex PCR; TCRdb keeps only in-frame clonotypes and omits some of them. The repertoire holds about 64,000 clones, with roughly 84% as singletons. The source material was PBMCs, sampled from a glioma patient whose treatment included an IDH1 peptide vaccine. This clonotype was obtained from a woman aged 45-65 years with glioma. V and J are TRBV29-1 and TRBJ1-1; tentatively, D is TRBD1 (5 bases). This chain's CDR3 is CSVVSGYTEAFF. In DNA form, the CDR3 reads TGCAGCGTTGTTTCAGGGTACACTGAAGCTTTCTTT. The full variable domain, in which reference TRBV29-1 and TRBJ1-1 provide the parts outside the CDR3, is SAVISQKPSRDICQRGTSLTIQCQVDSQVTMMFWYRQQPGQSLTLIATANQGSEATYESGFVIDKFPISRPNLTFSTLTVSNMSPEDSSIYLCSVVSGYTEAFFGQGTRLTVV.